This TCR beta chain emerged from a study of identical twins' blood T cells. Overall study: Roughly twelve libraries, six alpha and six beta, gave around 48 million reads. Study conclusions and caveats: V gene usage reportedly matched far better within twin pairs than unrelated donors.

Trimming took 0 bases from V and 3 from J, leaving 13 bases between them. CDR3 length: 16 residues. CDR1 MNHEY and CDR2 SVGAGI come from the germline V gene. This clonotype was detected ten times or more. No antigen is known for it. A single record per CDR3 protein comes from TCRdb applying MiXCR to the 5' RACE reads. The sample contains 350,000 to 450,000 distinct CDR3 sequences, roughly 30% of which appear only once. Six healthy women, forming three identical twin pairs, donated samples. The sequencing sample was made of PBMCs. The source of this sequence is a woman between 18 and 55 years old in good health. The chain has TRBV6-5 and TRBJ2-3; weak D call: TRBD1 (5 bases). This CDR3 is CASSYSKARATDTQYF. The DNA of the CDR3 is TGTGCCAGCAGTTACTCGAAGGCCAGGGCAACAGATACGCAGTATTTT.